This T cell receptor beta chain was identified during a study of cytomegalovirus exposure and HLA in healthy donors (dated by TCRdb to 2016 to 2017). About the investigation overall: The 700 or so repertoires of the first cohort and the 110 or so validation repertoires were produced on the same platform, according to a later analysis. High-throughput TCR immunosequencing, statistical association of individual TCRs with disease status, and machine learning were combined to predict cytomegalovirus infection status. The study aimed to test whether signatures of past pathogen exposure could be identified by cataloging public T cell receptors. Besides the first cohort of 500 to 700 subjects, a separate validation cohort made up of 95 to 150 different subjects was used. The research as a whole found: In a later analysis, TCRs clustered in the first cohort were found to also tend to co-occur in the 120 or so validation repertoires, with around 94% of cluster scores above 0. All 120 repertoires were used to score co-occurrence in the validation cohort in a later analysis, because that analysis had no HLA typing for the cohort. It was suggested by the authors that the approach could potentially be generalized to other disease states and immunological phenotypes. In vitro tests confirmed that a few of the cytomegalovirus-associated TCR beta chains recognize cytomegalovirus antigens. Most TCR sequences were seen in very few donors, while some public TCRs were found in many individuals. In the study, about 150 TCR beta chains were listed as associated with cytomegalovirus. In both the original and validation cohorts, the classifier was reported to diagnose cytomegalovirus status with high specificity and sensitivity.

Preparation of the library involved the immunoSEQ multiplex PCR assay. On the study's bioinformatics: A statistical classification framework was built for diagnosing cytomegalovirus status from the catalog of TCR beta chain sequences. The table was pulled from immuneACCESS by TCRdb, which kept in-frame rearrangements only. Such tables lose some clones; where checked, under half of the loss comes from unresolved V genes, and the rest has no known cause. V and J calls and clone size are those listed in that table; D and trimming were worked out from the DNA. The sample table records more than 250,000 clones; about nine tenths of these occur just once. Jointly, the top ten make up 0.95% to 1.5% of the sample. Per the germline V gene, SGHTA is the CDR1 and FQGTGA is the CDR2. From the cysteine up to the phenylalanine, the CDR3 has a length of 13 residues. Here the CDR3 DNA is all that survives: 39 bases in frame from base 1. V is pared back by 3 bases and J by 3 bases, with 6 bases lying between the germline termini.

This clone was picked up a small number of times. It has no known antigen specificity. No base-level quality is on record; no much larger clone is a single base apart. The donors belonged to the validation cohort of over a hundred subjects, which was separate from the approximately 660-subject first cohort. This TCR was sampled from a woman younger than 45 in good health and CMV-seropositive. The receptor chain draws on TRBV7-3 and TRBJ2-1, with an unclear D gene assignment. Sequencing was carried out using PBMCs. The sequence in DNA is TGTGCCAGCAGCTTGGCTAGCTACAATGAGCAGTTCTTC. It specifies CASSLASYNEQFF.